Below are 20 T cell receptor beta chains sequenced from a single sample in a study of tumor-infiltrating lymphocytes in primary liver carcinoma. Researchers generated TCR beta cDNA from 500 ng of total RNA, relying on a constant-region primer. ARM-PCR, slightly modified, supplied the TCR beta libraries through three nested multiplex PCR rounds. Amplification in the first two PCR rounds was performed using TRBV1-TRBV30 forward primers and a C-beta reverse primer for 9 to 11 cycles each. TCRdb passed the multiplex PCR reads through MiXCR, listing each CDR3 protein once. The sample yields about 310,000 distinct CDR3 sequences, almost 60% seen once. It was unsorted whole blood that yielded blood RNA, and germline DNA was also extracted. The sample comprised peripheral blood. These receptors were obtained from a woman between 25 and 40 years old with primary liver carcinoma and hepatitis B virus infection.

About this clonotype itself: The conserved final phenylalanine or tryptophan is absent from the CDR3, which likely points to a read error. The chain uses TRBV11-2 and TRBJ2-5, with 7 bases lining up with TRBD1. This CDR3 spans 14 amino acids. Trimming cost V 5 bases and J 9 bases; bases outside gene matches: 12. Germline loops: CDR1 SGHAT, CDR2 FQNNGV. The CDR3 bases are TGTGCCAGCAGCCCGTCGGACAGGAGGCAGGCCCAGTACATC. This gives the protein CASSPSDRRQAQYI.

The chain is built from TRBV6-6 and TRBJ1-1; D remains unclear. Germline V gene data show CDR1 as MNHNY and CDR2 as SVGAGI (reference sequence). There are 15 residues in the CDR3. V was clipped by 1 base and J by 1 base, with 10 bases between them. The CDR3 DNA sequence: TGTGCCAGCAGTTACTTAGTGGTAGGGAACACTGAAGCTTTCTTT. Encoded protein: CASSYLVVGNTEAFF.

This clonotype was seen more than once but under ten times. This chain uses TRBV10-2 with TRBJ1-1, with D tentatively TRBD1 (5 bases). Trimming took off 4 bases at V and 0 bases at J, with 12 bases between the two ends. Germline V gene data show CDR1 as WSHSY and CDR2 as SAAADI. CDR3 length: 15 residues. The CDR3 spells CASSGGHNMNTEAFF. Written as DNA, the CDR3 is TGCGCCAGCAGTGGTGGACACAATATGAACACTGAAGCTTTCTTT.

A single count supports this clonotype. The junction does not match germline at one end; this may be a read error. The genes are TRBV6-6 and TRBJ2-6, with 10 bases lining up with TRBD1. Germline CDR1 reads MNHNY; CDR2 reads SVGAGI (reference sequence). The CDR3 consists of 18 residues. The CDR3 sequence is CVSSRPGQGLPGANALTF. The CDR3 coding sequence is TGTGTCAGCAGTAGGCCGGGACAGGGGCTCCCTGGGGCCAACGCCCTGACTTTC.

About this clonotype itself: Given a much more abundant clone one base away, this may be a read error. The chain recombines TRBV6-5 with TRBJ2-7; TRBD2 matches 7 bases. The trim removed 5 bases at V and 2 bases at J, leaving 9 bases unmatched. Per the germline V gene, CDR1 is MNHEY and CDR2 is SVGAGI. CDR3 size: 15 residues. The DNA of the CDR3 is TGTGCCAGCAGTGGAAGCGGGAATGTAACCTACGAGCAGTACTTC. It translates to CASSGSGNVTYEQYF.

In this sample, this clonotype turned up many times. The V and J genes are TRBV11-2 and TRBJ2-1, with 12 bases identical to TRBD2. This CDR3 contains 17 residues. V shed 2 bases and J 5 bases; nucleotides not matched to a gene: 7. Germline CDR1 and CDR2: SGHAT and FQNNGV. CDR3: CASSLWTSGTGNNEQFF. The DNA of the CDR3 is TGTGCCAGCAGCTTATGGACTAGCGGGACGGGGAACAATGAGCAGTTCTTC.

As regards this clonotype: This sequence may be a read error, since a much larger clone differs from it by one base. V and J are TRBV10-3 and TRBJ2-5; D unresolved. V was shortened by 3 bases and J by 2 bases, with 10 bases between the two germline ends. CDR3 length: 14 amino acids. The germline V gene encodes CDR1 ENHRY and CDR2 SYGVKD. The CDR3 DNA sequence: TGTGCCATCAGTGACGGGCTCGCACAAGAGACCCAGTACTTC. This encodes CAISDGLAQETQYF.

This rearrangement joins TRBV6-5 to TRBJ2-2; 8 nucleotides line up with TRBD2. V lost 5 bases and J lost 7; bases outside the gene matches: 15. The CDR3 is 17 amino acids. The germline CDR1 and CDR2 sequences are MNHEY and SVGAGI. The CDR3 is CASSRDESGRGRGELFF. The DNA for the CDR3 is TGTGCCAGCAGTCGAGATGAAAGCGGGAGAGGTCGCGGGGAGCTGTTTTTT.

In this sample, this clonotype turned up a few times. The rearrangement links TRBV12-3 or TRBV12-4 to TRBJ2-1; tentatively, D is TRBD2 (6 bases). V lost 8 bases and J 2 bases, leaving 13 bases between the germline ends. This CDR3 region has 14 residues. In DNA form, the CDR3 reads TGTGCCAGCCGGGCAGTAGCGGCCTACAATGAGCAGTTCTTC. The encoded protein is CASRAVAAYNEQFF.

Here the CDR3 DNA reads TGTGCCAGCAGTTACACGTCTAGCGGGAGTAGGACCTACAATGAGCAGTTCTTC. Amino acids: CASSYTSSGSRTYNEQFF. V is TRBV6-5 and J is TRBJ2-1, with 10 nucleotides matching TRBD2. In germline, CDR1 is MNHEY, CDR2 SVGAGI. The ends lost 2 bases at V and 2 bases at J; junction bases unmatched: 9. The CDR3 is 18 amino acids.

The chain recombines TRBV12-3 or TRBV12-4 with TRBJ2-6; D perhaps matches TRBD2 (6 bases). V was shortened by 5 bases and J by 0 bases, with 17 bases between the two germline ends. The CDR3 has 18 residues. Here the CDR3 DNA reads TGTGCCAGCAGTCGGGGGACTGGGGAATTCTCTGGGGCCAACGTCCTGACTTTC. Residues: CASSRGTGEFSGANVLTF.

Remarks on this clonotype: A read error may be the cause here, since a much bigger clone is one base away. The V call is TRBV12-3 or TRBV12-4, the J call TRBJ1-1; D not resolved. The CDR3 has 12 residues. Written as DNA, the CDR3 is TGTGCCAGCAGCCGATGGTCCACTGAAACTTTCTTT. Translated, it gives CASSRWSTETFF.

Of note for this clonotype: Here the CDR3 omits its conserved ending phenylalanine or tryptophan, so a read error is the likely source. This rearrangement joins TRBV6-5 to TRBJ1-6, with 8 bases aligning to TRBD1. Germline loops: CDR1 MNHEY, CDR2 SVGAGI. CDR3 length: 14 amino acids. The CDR3 DNA reads TGTGCCAGCAGCTACTCGGACAGGGCCGGTCCCCTCCACTCA. Its protein product is CASSYSDRAGPLHS.

A remark on this clonotype: One end of the junction varies from germline; a read error may be responsible. The chain recombines TRBV4-2 with TRBJ2-7, with D perhaps being TRBD1 or TRBD2 (6 bases each). Per the germline V gene, CDR1 is LGHNA and CDR2 is YNFKEQ. The CDR3 contains 16 residues. CDR3 nucleotide sequence: TGTGCCAGCAGCCCGGGGGCCGGTAGTTCTTCCTACGAGCAATACTTC. It is translated as CASSPGAGSSSYEQYF.

V and J are TRBV10-3 and TRBJ2-7, with 8 nucleotides matching TRBD2. The CDR3 runs 17 residues. From germline, CDR1 is ENHRY and CDR2 SYGVKD. V trimming: 4 bases; J trimming: 6 bases; junction bases outside the gene matches: 17. The CDR3 sequence is CAISGVSGTSEAGEQYF. CDR3 nucleotide sequence: TGTGCCATCAGTGGGGTCTCCGGGACTAGTGAGGCGGGCGAGCAGTACTTC.

About this clonotype itself: A much bigger clone sits one base away, suggesting this may be a read error. CDR3 DNA sequence: TGCAGCGCCCCTAGGACTAGCGGGAGTATATACAATGAGCAGTTCTTC. The encoded protein is CSAPRTSGSIYNEQFF. This chain links TRBV29-1 with TRBJ2-1, with 13 bases fitting TRBD2. From germline, CDR1 is SQVTM and CDR2 ANQGSEA. V lost 7 bases to trimming and J lost 4 bases; unmatched junction nucleotides: 10. CDR3 length equals 16 residues.

The sample holds many counts of this clonotype. J is TRBJ2-2 and V is TRBV6-5; perhaps D is TRBD1 or TRBD2 (7 bases each). The V and J ends lost 6 bases and 4 bases respectively, with 15 bases between them. Germline V CDR1 and CDR2: MNHEY, SVGAGI. The CDR3 totals 15 residues. CDR3 in DNA: TGTGCCAGCAGACCCGACAGGGAGGGCACCGGGGAGCTGTTTTTT. Translation: CASRPDREGTGELFF.

This clonotype was observed a handful of times. The rearrangement uses TRBV7-2 and TRBJ2-7; D unclear. This CDR3 is built from 12 residues. Germline V gene lookup returns CDR1 SGHTA and CDR2 FQGNSA. V was clipped by 4 bases and J by 3 bases, with 7 bases between them. CDR3 nucleotides: TGTGCCAGCAGCTCTAGTCGCTACGAGCAGTACTTC. Translation: CASSSSRYEQYF. Drawing the rest from reference TRBV7-2 and TRBJ2-7, the complete variable domain is GAGVSQSPSNKVTEKGKDVELRCDPISGHTALYWYRQSLGQGLEFLIYFQGNSAPDKSGLPSDRFSAERTGGSVSTLTIQRTQQEDSAVYLCASSSSRYEQYFGPGTRLTVT.

There are many counts of this clonotype. The chain employs TRBV11-2 and TRBJ2-3, with 10 bases aligning to TRBD2. Germline V gene sequence: CDR1 SGHAT, CDR2 FQNNGV. This CDR3 comprises 16 residues. V shed 1 base, J shed 5 bases, and the junction held 6 bases outside the gene matches. CDR3 in amino acids: CASSLGAGGPIDTQYF. CDR3 sequence (DNA): TGTGCCAGCAGCTTAGGAGCGGGAGGGCCGATAGATACGCAGTATTTT.

This chain links TRBV6-5 with TRBJ2-7; D is possibly TRBD1 (5 bases). The CDR3 runs to 13 residues. Trimming took 6 bases from V and 3 from J, leaving 12 bases between them. Looked up from germline, CDR1 is MNHEY and CDR2 is SVGAGI. CDR3 residues: CASSPQGYYEQYF. The CDR3 DNA reads as TGTGCCAGCAGCCCCCAGGGATACTACGAGCAGTACTTC.